This T cell receptor (beta chain) is from a study of cytomegalovirus exposure and HLA in healthy donors. Primers included in the PCR were 60 Vbeta and 13 Jbeta primers. Some clones are missing from TCRdb's copy, which holds only in-frame ones; the method was immunoSEQ multiplex PCR. This sample has around 88,000 clones, with under 80% found just once. This CDR3 has 15 residues. V lost 0 bases, J lost 7 bases, and 1 base stayed unmatched. CDR1 and CDR2 (germline): KGHSH, LQKENI. Remarks on this clone: Its target is unknown.

Overall study results and limits: Presence/absence analyses treated sequencing depth as roughly uniform across donors. What TCR beta sequences reportedly achieved was accurate prediction of HLA-A and HLA-B alleles in most subjects. Several of the most significant clusters were apparently associated with common viral pathogens in a later analysis. For TCR beta chains, V- and J-gene trimming was later linked to a missense DCLRE1C variant.

Sequenced material: PBMCs. The sequence was collected from a male donor in good health and CMV-seronegative. This sequence joins TRBV18 and TRBJ1-6, with 9 bases lining up with TRBD1. CDR3 DNA: TGTGCCAGCTCACCACCCGGGACAGGGAATTCACCCCTCCACTTT. It specifies CASSPPGTGNSPLHF. Full variable domain (missing parts from reference TRBV18 and TRBJ1-6): NAGVMQNPRHLVRRRGQEARLRCSPMKGHSHVYWYRQLPEEGLKFMVYLQKENIIDESGMPKERFSAEFPKEGPSILRIQQVVRGDSAAYFCASSPPGTGNSPLHFGNGTRLTVT.